The 24 T cell receptor beta chains in this list originate from one sample, sequenced in a study of regulatory T cells in long-lasting Graves disease. Documented time point: newly diagnosed GD, antithyroid drugs for less than 3 months. PBMCs provided the RNA from which the TCR library was made. For TCR beta, libraries came from iRepertoire HTBI primers and Arm-PCR of CDR3 regions. TCRdb reprocessed the multiplex PCR reads via MiXCR and lists one record per CDR3 protein. The sample yields about 500,000 distinct CDR3 sequences, 9.5% to 15% seen once. In addition, the sample was reused for a study of T cells in Graves' hyperthyroidism and ophthalmopathy.

Sequenced here: peripheral blood mononuclear cells (PBMCs), sampled at new diagnosis, from a patient treated with antithyroid drugs. The origin of the receptors is a woman between 25 and 40 years old with Graves disease.

This clonotype was found many times. V usage is TRBV27 and J usage is TRBJ1-2; the match to TRBD1 covers 9 bases. Per germline, CDR1 MNHEY and CDR2 SMNVEV (reference sequence). The CDR3 contains 14 residues. V lost 5 bases and J lost 4; bases outside the gene matches: 5. The CDR3 DNA sequence: TGTGCCAGCAGTCCCGGGACAGGGCTCTATGGCTACACCTTC. This codes for CASSPGTGLYGYTF.

In its sample, this clonotype was seen a few times. The chain employs TRBV2 and TRBJ2-4; 7 bases fit TRBD2. This CDR3 has 16 amino acids. After removal of 7 bases from V and 8 bases from J, the junction contained 17 bases not matched to a gene. Germline CDR1 and CDR2: SNHLY and FYNNEI. This chain's CDR3 is CASTRFGGLQGDIQYF. For the CDR3, the DNA is TGTGCCAGCACCCGATTTGGGGGACTACAAGGGGACATTCAGTACTTC.

There are many counts of this clonotype. J is TRBJ2-7 and V is TRBV18, with unresolved D. This CDR3 spans 13 amino acids. V lost 3 bases, J lost 3 bases, and 9 bases lay in between. From germline, CDR1 is KGHSH and CDR2 LQKENI. Here the CDR3 reads CASSPGDGYEQYF. CDR3 DNA: TGTGCCAGCTCACCCGGAGACGGCTACGAGCAGTACTTC.

V and J are TRBV19 and TRBJ1-1; D may be TRBD1 (5 bases). Trimming stripped 7 bases from V and 6 bases from J, with 15 bases between. Germline CDR1 and CDR2: LNHDA and SQIVND (reference sequence). This CDR3 is 13 amino acids long. This CDR3 reads CASKQGQVSEAFF. For the CDR3, the DNA is TGTGCCAGTAAGCAGGGCCAGGTTTCTGAAGCTTTCTTT.

The table lists this clonotype with many counts. The V and J genes are TRBV11-2 and TRBJ1-3; tentatively, D is TRBD1 (6 bases). Per germline, CDR1 SGHAT and CDR2 FQNNGV. The CDR3 covers 16 residues. Trimming pared 2 bases from V and 2 bases from J, leaving 13 bases between. CDR3 nucleotide sequence: TGTGCCAGCAGCTTACGCAGGGGATTAACTGGAAACACCATATATTTT. Translated, it gives CASSLRRGLTGNTIYF.

V usage is TRBV20-1 and J usage is TRBJ2-7; 7 bases are shared with TRBD2. The CDR3 contains 13 residues. V shed 3 bases and J 5 bases; nucleotides not matched to a gene: 7. Germline V gene data show CDR1 as DFQATT and CDR2 as SNEGSKA (reference sequence). CDR3 amino acids: CSARRGGRHEQYF. The CDR3, as DNA: TGCAGTGCTAGGCGGGGAGGGAGGCACGAGCAGTACTTC.

This clonotype was detected ten times or more. The rearrangement links TRBV15 to TRBJ2-5; the D is unclear. This CDR3 spans 16 amino acids. Trimming removed 8 bases at V and 4 bases at J, with 23 bases between. From germline, CDR1 is LNHNV and CDR2 YYDKDF (reference sequence). CDR3 in amino acids: CATSRGWIDYGETQYF. The DNA for the CDR3 is TGTGCCACCTCGAGAGGTTGGATAGATTATGGAGAGACCCAGTACTTC.

Concerning this clonotype itself: This could be a read error, since a much larger clone is one nucleotide away. The V gene is TRBV28, the J gene TRBJ1-1, with unresolved D. The V end was cut by 6 bases, the J end by 3 bases, with 17 bases between. Germline lookup yields CDR1 MDHEN and CDR2 SYDVKM. The CDR3 is 15 residues long. The CDR3 DNA follows: TGTGCCAGCAGCTTGGAGGGCAGGTGGGACACTGAAGCTTTCTTT. Its translation: CASSLEGRWDTEAFF.

The chain links TRBV5-1 to TRBJ1-4; 7 nucleotides align to TRBD1. The CDR3 extends over 16 amino acids. V gave up 4 bases and J gave up 8 bases; unmatched junction bases: 14. Germline V gene data show CDR1 as SGHRS and CDR2 as YFSETQ. CDR3 sequence (DNA): TGCGCCAGCAGCCGGGACAGAAACCTCGCGTGGGAAAAACTGTTTTTT. This translates into CASSRDRNLAWEKLFF.

Turning to this clonotype: Just one base apart from a much larger clone, this may be a read error. The V call is TRBV20-1, the J call TRBJ2-7; 13 nucleotides line up with TRBD2. CDR3 length: 18 residues. Germline V gene lookup returns CDR1 DFQATT and CDR2 SNEGSKA (reference sequence). For the CDR3, the DNA is TGCAGCGCCTTTGGACTAGCGGGAGTTTTTGGGTCCTACAATGAGCAGTACTTC. This translates into CSAFGLAGVFGSYNEQYF.

This clonotype came up many times. The genes are TRBV6-1 and TRBJ1-3, with D tentatively TRBD1 (5 bases). V was pared by 5 bases and J by 0 bases, with 8 bases between. Germline values: CDR1 MNHNS, CDR2 SASEGT. This CDR3 has 14 residues. The CDR3 sequence is CASSTGLSGNTIYF. DNA of the CDR3: TGTGCCAGCAGTACAGGCCTCTCTGGAAACACCATATATTTT.

This clonotype was picked up many times. This chain connects TRBV7-2 to TRBJ2-7; D is unclear. Between the trimmed V and J ends, which lost 5 bases and 3 bases, there was a span of 17 bases. CDR3 length: 15 amino acids. CDR1 and CDR2 from the germline V gene are SGHTA and FQGNSA. CDR3: CASSGLGHGYYEQYF. The CDR3, as DNA: TGTGCCAGCAGCGGTCTAGGGCATGGTTACTACGAGCAGTACTTC. The entire variable domain, with the rest obtained from reference TRBV7-2 and TRBJ2-7, is as follows: GAGVSQSPSNKVTEKGKDVELRCDPISGHTALYWYRQSLGQGLEFLIYFQGNSAPDKSGLPSDRFSAERTGGSVSTLTIQRTQQEDSAVYLCASSGLGHGYYEQYFGPGTRLTVT.

This clonotype was found many times. The rearrangement joins TRBV29-1 to TRBJ2-7; D may be TRBD2 (5 bases). Germline V CDR1 and CDR2: SQVTM, ANQGSEA. This CDR3 has 12 amino acids. V gave up 6 bases and J gave up 6 bases, with 15 bases separating them. The chain's CDR3 is CSVQTGKREQYF. In DNA form, the CDR3 reads TGCAGCGTGCAGACGGGGAAACGCGAGCAGTACTTC.

This clonotype came up many times. CDR3 region: CSGGFSYNEQFF. As DNA, the CDR3 is TGCAGCGGGGGGTTCTCCTACAATGAGCAGTTCTTC. This rearrangement joins TRBV29-1 to TRBJ2-1; TRBD1 or TRBD2 may be the D gene (5 bases each). The CDR3 covers 12 residues. CDR1 SQVTM and CDR2 ANQGSEA come from the germline V gene. V lost 7 bases and J lost 0, with 7 bases in between.

At least ten counts were recorded for this clonotype. The V gene is TRBV18, the J gene TRBJ1-2; 8 positions agree with TRBD1. With V trimmed by 5 bases and J by 3 bases, 5 bases remained unmatched. Germline V gene sequence: CDR1 KGHSH, CDR2 LQKENI. This CDR3 is built from 14 residues. CDR3 loop: CASSATGVDYGYTF. CDR3 DNA sequence: TGTGCCAGCTCAGCGACAGGGGTTGACTATGGCTACACCTTC.

This clonotype has ten or more counts. The CDR3 loop is CASSPEGNEQFF. The CDR3 coding sequence is TGTGCCAGCTCACCAGAGGGTAATGAGCAGTTCTTC. This chain uses TRBV18 with TRBJ2-1; D is possibly TRBD2 (5 bases). The CDR3 contains 12 residues. V gave up 2 bases and J gave up 7 bases, with 6 bases separating them. Germline CDR1 reads KGHSH; CDR2 reads LQKENI.

This clonotype was counted many times. This chain connects TRBV27 to TRBJ2-1; TRBD2 matches 7 bases. Losses at the gene ends were 2 bases for V and 7 bases for J; bases not matched to a gene: 8. The CDR3 contains 15 residues. In germline, CDR1 is MNHEY, CDR2 SMNVEV (reference sequence). CDR3 residues: CASSLLPSGGNEQFF. The CDR3 DNA follows: TGTGCCAGCAGTTTACTCCCTAGCGGAGGGAATGAGCAGTTCTTC.

There are many counts of this clonotype. The DNA of the CDR3 is TGTGCCAGCAGCTTAGCCCTCACAGATACGCAGTATTTT. Protein: CASSLALTDTQYF. The V and J genes are TRBV11-2 and TRBJ2-3; D remains unclear. The CDR3 spans 13 residues. Trimming stripped 1 base from V and 2 bases from J, with 4 bases between. The germline V gene encodes CDR1 SGHAT and CDR2 FQNNGV.

There are many counts of this clonotype. V is TRBV7-3 and J is TRBJ2-7; D remains ambiguous. Germline lookup yields CDR1 SGHTA and CDR2 FQGTGA. Trimming took off 0 bases at V and 1 base at J, with 10 bases between the two ends. CDR3 length: 15 amino acids. CDR3 region: CASSLTAAASYEQYF. The CDR3 DNA sequence: TGTGCCAGCAGCTTAACGGCCGCTGCATCCTACGAGCAGTACTTC.

This clonotype was counted only a few times. The chain uses TRBV4-3 and TRBJ2-5; TRBD2 is a possible D gene (6 bases). There are 20 residues in the CDR3. V was cut by 0 bases and J by 4 bases, with 27 bases left in between. CDR1 and CDR2 from the germline V gene are LGHNA and YSLEER. Here the CDR3 DNA reads TGCGCCAGCAGCCAAGATAGCCCCGGCGTGGGTAGGGCCGGGGGAGAGACCCAGTACTTC. Translated, it gives CASSQDSPGVGRAGGETQYF.

Ten or more counts support this clonotype. The chain couples TRBV11-2 to TRBJ2-2; TRBD2 matches 14 bases. V was pared by 6 bases and J by 4 bases, with 16 bases of the junction left unmatched. This CDR3 has 20 residues. Germline-derived CDR1 and CDR2 are SGHAT and FQNNGV. The CDR3 region is CASSLDLRLAGGPVTGELFF. CDR3 bases: TGTGCCAGCAGTCTCGATCTACGACTAGCGGGAGGGCCAGTCACCGGGGAGCTGTTTTTT.

This clonotype was picked up a small number of times. The chain uses TRBV7-9 and TRBJ2-2; tentative D call: TRBD1 (5 bases). The CDR3 has 17 residues. From germline, CDR1 is SEHNR and CDR2 FQNEAQ (reference sequence). V lost 5 bases to trimming and J lost 3 bases, with 19 bases between them. CDR3 coding DNA: TGTGCCAGCAGCCAACCCCCGCGACAGAGTTACACCGGGGAGCTGTTTTTT. This sequence encodes CASSQPPRQSYTGELFF.

This clonotype was counted at least ten times. This CDR3 is CATSRDGWGGTYEQYF. The CDR3 nucleotides read TGTGCCACCAGCAGAGATGGCTGGGGAGGAACCTACGAGCAGTACTTC. The chain is built from TRBV15 and TRBJ2-7, with a weak D call TRBD2 (6 bases). V lost 0 bases, J lost 2 bases, and 14 bases lay in between. There are 16 residues in the CDR3. Germline assignment: CDR1 LNHNV and CDR2 YYDKDF (reference sequence). Using reference TRBV15 and TRBJ2-7 for the parts outside the CDR3, the full variable domain is DAMVIQNPRYQVTQFGKPVTLSCSQTLNHNVMYWYQQKSSQAPKLLFHYYDKDFNNEADTPDNFQSRRPNTSFCFLDIRSPGLGDTAMYLCATSRDGWGGTYEQYFGPGTRLTVT.

A few counts support this clonotype. The chain combines TRBV30 with TRBJ2-6, with unresolved D. The CDR3 totals 16 residues. Trimming shortened V by 8 bases and J by 5 bases, and 22 bases separated the two germline ends. Looked up from germline, CDR1 is GTSNPN and CDR2 is SVGIG (reference sequence). In DNA form, the CDR3 reads TGTGCCGGCACCCAAATGTCCTCCGTCTGGGCCAACGTCCTGACTTTC. It is translated as CAGTQMSSVWANVLTF.